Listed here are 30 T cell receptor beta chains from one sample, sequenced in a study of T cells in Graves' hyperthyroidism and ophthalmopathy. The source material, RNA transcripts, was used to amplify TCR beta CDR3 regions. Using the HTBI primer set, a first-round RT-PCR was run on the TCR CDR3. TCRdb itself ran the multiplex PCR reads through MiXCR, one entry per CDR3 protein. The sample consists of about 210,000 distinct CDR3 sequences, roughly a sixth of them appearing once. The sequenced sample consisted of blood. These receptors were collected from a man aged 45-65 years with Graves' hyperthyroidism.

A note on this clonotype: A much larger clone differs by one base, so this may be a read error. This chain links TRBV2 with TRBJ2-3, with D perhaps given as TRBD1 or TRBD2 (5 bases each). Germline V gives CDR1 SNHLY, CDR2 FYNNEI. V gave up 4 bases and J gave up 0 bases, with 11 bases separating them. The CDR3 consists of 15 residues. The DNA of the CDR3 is TGTGCCAGCAGTGGCCGGGACGGAAGCACAGATACGCAGTATTTT. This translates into CASSGRDGSTDTQYF.

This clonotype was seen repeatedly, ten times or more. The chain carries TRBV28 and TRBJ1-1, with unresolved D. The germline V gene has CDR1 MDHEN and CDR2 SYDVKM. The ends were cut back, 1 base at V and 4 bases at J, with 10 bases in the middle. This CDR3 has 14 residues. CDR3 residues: CASSLLGIGTEAFF. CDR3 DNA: TGTGCCAGCAGTTTATTAGGGATCGGCACTGAAGCTTTCTTT.

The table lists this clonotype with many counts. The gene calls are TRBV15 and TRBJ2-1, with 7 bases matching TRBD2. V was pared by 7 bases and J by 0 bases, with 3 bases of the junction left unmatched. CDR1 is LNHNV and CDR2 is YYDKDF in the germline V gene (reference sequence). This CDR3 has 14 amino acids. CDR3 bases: TGTGCCACCAAGCGGGATAGCTCCTACAATGAGCAGTTCTTC. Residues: CATKRDSSYNEQFF.

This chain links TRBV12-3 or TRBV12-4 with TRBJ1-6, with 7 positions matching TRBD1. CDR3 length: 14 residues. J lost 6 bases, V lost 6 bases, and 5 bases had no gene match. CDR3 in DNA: TGTGCCAGCAGCAACAGGGGTGGTAATTCACCCCTCCACTTT. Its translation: CASSNRGGNSPLHF.

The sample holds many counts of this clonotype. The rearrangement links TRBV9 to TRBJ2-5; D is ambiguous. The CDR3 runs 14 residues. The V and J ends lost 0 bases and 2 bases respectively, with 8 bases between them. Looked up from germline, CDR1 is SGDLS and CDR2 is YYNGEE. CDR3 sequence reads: CASSVGGAQETQYF. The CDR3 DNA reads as TGTGCCAGCAGCGTAGGAGGAGCTCAAGAGACCCAGTACTTC.

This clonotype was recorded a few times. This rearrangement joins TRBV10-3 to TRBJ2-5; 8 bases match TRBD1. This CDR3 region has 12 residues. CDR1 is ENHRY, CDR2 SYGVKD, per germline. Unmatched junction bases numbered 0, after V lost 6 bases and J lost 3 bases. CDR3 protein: CAIRDREETQYF. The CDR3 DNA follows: TGTGCCATCAGGGACAGGGAAGAGACCCAGTACTTC.

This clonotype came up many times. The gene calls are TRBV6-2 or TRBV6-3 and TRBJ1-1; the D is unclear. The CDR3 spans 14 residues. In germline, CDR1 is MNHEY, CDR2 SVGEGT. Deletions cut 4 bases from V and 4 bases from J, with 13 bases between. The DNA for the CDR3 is TGTGCCAGCAGTTCCACATGGCGGGGCACTGAAGCTTTCTTT. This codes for CASSSTWRGTEAFF.

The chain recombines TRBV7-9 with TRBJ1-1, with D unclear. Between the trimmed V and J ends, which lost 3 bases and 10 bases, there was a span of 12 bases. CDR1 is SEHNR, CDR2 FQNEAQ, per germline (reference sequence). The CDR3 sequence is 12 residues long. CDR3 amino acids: CASSFFPAGAFF. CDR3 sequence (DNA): TGTGCCAGCAGCTTTTTCCCGGCGGGAGCTTTCTTT.

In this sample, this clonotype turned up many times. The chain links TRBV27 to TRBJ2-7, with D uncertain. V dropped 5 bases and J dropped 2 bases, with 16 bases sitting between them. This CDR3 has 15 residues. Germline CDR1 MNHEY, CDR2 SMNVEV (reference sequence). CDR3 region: CASSTNVEVPYEQYF. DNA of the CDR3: TGTGCCAGCAGTACTAACGTCGAAGTACCCTACGAGCAGTACTTC.

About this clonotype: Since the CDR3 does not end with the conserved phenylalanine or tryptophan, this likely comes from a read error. This chain's CDR3 is CASSSGQGGETQYV. CDR3 DNA: TGTGCCAGCAGTTCCGGACAGGGTGGAGAGACCCAGTACGTC. The chain couples TRBV12-3 or TRBV12-4 to TRBJ2-5; 8 nucleotides align to TRBD1. The CDR3 covers 14 residues. Trimming took 4 bases from V and 4 from J; bases not matched to a gene: 5.

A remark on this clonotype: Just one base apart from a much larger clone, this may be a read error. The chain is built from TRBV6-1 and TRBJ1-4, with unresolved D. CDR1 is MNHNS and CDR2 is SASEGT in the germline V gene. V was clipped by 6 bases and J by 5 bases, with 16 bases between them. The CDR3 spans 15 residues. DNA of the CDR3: TGTGCCAGCAGCCGAGGAGACGGGGAAAATGAAAAACTGTTTTTT. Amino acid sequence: CASSRGDGENEKLFF.

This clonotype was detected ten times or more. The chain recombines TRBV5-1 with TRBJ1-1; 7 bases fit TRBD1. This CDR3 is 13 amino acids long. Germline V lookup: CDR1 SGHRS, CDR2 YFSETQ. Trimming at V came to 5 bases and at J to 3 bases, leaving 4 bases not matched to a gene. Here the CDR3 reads CASSGTDYTEAFF. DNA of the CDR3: TGCGCCAGCAGTGGGACAGACTACACTGAAGCTTTCTTT.

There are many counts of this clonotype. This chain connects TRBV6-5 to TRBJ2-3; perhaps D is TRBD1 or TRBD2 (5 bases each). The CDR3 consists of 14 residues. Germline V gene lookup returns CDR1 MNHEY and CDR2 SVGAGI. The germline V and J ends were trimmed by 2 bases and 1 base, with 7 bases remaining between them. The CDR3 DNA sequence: TGTGCCAGCAGTTACGGGGGTCGCACAGATACGCAGTATTTT. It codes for CASSYGGRTDTQYF.

Here the CDR3 reads CASSAGTAAYSNQPQHF. The CDR3, as DNA: TGTGCCAGCAGTGCGGGGACAGCTGCCTATAGCAATCAGCCCCAGCATTTT. V gene TRBV6-1 combines with J gene TRBJ1-5, with 7 bases that match TRBD1. J lost 0 bases, V lost 4 bases, and 9 bases had no gene match. Per the germline V gene, CDR1 is MNHNS and CDR2 is SASEGT. The CDR3 consists of 17 residues.

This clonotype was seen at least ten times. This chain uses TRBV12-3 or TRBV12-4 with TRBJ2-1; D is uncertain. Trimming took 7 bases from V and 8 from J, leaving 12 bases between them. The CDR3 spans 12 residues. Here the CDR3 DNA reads TGTGCCAGCACCCTACGTAGGGATGAGCAGTTCTTC. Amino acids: CASTLRRDEQFF.

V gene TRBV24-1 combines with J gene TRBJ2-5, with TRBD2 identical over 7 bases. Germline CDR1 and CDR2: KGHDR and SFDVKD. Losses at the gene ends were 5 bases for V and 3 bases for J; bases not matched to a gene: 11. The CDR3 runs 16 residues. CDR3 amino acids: CATSVPGLVGEETQYF. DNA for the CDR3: TGTGCCACCAGTGTCCCAGGACTAGTAGGAGAAGAGACCCAGTACTTC.

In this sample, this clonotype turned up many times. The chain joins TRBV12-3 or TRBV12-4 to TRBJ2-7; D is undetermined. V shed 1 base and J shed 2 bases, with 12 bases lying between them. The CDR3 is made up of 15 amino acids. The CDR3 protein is CASSLGSTIPYEQYF. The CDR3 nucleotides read TGTGCCAGCAGTTTAGGTAGCACAATTCCCTACGAGCAGTACTTC.

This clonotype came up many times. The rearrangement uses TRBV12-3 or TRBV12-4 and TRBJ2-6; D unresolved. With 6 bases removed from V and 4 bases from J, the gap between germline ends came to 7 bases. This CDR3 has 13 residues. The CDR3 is CASREEGANVLTF. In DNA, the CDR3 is TGTGCCAGCAGAGAGGAGGGGGCCAACGTCCTGACTTTC.

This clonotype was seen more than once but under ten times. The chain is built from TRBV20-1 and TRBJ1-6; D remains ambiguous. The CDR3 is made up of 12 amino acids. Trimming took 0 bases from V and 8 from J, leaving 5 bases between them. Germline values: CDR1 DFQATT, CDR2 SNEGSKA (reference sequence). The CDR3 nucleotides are TGCAGTGCTAGAGACAGTGATTCACCCCTCCACTTT. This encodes CSARDSDSPLHF.

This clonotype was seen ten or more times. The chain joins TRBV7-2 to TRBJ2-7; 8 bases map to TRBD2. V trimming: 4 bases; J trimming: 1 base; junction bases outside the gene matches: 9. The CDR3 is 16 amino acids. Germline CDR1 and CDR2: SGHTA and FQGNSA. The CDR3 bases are TGTGCCAGCAGCTACCGCGGGGGGTCTTTATCCTACGAGCAGTACTTC. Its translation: CASSYRGGSLSYEQYF. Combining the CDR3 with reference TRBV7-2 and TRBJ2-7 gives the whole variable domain GAGVSQSPSNKVTEKGKDVELRCDPISGHTALYWYRQSLGQGLEFLIYFQGNSAPDKSGLPSDRFSAERTGGSVSTLTIQRTQQEDSAVYLCASSYRGGSLSYEQYFGPGTRLTVT.

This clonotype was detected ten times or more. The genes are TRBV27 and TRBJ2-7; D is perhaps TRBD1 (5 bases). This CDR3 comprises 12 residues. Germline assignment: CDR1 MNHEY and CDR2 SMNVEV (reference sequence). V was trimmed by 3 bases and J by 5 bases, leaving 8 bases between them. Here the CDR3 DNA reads TGTGCCAGCAGTTTGCAGGGTGACGAGCAGTACTTC. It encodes CASSLQGDEQYF.

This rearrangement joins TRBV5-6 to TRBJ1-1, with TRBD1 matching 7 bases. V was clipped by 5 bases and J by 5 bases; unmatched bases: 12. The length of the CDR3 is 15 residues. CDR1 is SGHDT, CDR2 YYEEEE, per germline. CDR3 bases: TGTGCCAGCAGTTACTACAGGGGAGAAAGAACTGAAGCTTTCTTT. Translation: CASSYYRGERTEAFF.

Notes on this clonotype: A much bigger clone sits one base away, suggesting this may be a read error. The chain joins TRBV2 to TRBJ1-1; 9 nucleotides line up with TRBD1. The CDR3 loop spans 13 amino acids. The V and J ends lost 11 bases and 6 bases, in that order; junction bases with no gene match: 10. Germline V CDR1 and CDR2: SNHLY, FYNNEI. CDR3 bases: TGTGCCGGCGTGCCTGACAGGGGGGCTGAAGCTTTCTTT. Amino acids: CAGVPDRGAEAFF.

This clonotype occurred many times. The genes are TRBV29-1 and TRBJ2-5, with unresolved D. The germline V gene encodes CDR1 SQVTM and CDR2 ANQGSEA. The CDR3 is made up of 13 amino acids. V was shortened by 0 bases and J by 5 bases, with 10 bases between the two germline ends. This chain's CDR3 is CSVEDIELETQYF. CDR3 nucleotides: TGCAGCGTTGAAGATATAGAGTTGGAGACCCAGTACTTC.

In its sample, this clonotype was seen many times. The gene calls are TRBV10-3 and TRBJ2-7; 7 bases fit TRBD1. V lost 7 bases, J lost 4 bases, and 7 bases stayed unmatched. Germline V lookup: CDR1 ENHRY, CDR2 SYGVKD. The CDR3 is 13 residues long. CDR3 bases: TGTGCCATCACTACGGGACAGTCTTACGAGCAGTACTTC. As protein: CAITTGQSYEQYF.

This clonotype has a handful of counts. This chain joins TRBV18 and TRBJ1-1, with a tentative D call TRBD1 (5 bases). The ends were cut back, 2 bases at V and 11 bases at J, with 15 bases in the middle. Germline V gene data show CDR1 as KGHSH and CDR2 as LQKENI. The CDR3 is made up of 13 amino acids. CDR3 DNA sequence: TGTGCCAGCTCACCATCCGGGGCCGGCGTGGCTTTCTTT. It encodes CASSPSGAGVAFF.

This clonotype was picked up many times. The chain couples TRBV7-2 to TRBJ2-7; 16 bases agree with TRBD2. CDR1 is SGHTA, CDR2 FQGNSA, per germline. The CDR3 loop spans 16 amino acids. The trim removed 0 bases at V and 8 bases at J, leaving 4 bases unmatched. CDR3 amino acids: CASSLAGTSGRAKQYF. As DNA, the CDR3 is TGTGCCAGCAGCTTAGCGGGGACTAGCGGGAGGGCAAAGCAGTACTTC.

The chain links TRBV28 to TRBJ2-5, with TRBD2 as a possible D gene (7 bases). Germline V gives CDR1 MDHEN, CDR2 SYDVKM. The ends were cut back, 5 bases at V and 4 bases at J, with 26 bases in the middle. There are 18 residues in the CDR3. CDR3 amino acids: CASSVLLLTGGGGETQYF. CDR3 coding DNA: TGTGCCAGCAGTGTCCTATTACTCACGGGAGGAGGGGGAGAGACCCAGTACTTC.

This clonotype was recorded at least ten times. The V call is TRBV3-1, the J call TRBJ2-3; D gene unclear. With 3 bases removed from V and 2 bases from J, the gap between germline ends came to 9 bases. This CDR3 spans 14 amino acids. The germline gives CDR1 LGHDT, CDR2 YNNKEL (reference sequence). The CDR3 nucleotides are TGTGCCAGCAGCCACCGGGTGAACACAGATACGCAGTATTTT. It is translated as CASSHRVNTDTQYF.

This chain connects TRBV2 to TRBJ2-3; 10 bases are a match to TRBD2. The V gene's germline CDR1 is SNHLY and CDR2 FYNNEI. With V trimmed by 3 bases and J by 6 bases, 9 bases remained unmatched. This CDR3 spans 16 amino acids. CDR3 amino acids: CASSDNQRGGRDTQYF. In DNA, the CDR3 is TGTGCCAGCAGTGATAATCAGCGGGGGGGCCGGGATACGCAGTATTTT.